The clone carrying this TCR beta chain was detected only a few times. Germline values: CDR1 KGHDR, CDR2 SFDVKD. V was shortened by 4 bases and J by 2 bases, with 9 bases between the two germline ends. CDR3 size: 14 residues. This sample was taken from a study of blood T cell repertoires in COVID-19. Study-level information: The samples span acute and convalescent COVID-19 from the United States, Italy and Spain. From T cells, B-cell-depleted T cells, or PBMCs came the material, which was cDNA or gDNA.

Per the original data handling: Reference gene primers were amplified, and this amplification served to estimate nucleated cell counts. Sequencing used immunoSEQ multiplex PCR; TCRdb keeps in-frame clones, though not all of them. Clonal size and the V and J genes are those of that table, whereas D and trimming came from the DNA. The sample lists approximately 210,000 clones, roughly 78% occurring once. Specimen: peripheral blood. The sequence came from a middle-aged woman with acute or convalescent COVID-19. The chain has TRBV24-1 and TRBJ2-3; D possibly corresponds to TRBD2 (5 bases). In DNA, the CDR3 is TGTGCCACCAGTGAGGGAGATAACACAGATACGCAGTATTTT. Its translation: CATSEGDNTDTQYF.